What follows is one T cell receptor beta chain and its context. What antigen it recognizes has not been identified. No much larger clone exists at a distance of one base, and base qualities are not known. The data are from a study of blood T cell repertoires in COVID-19 (dated by TCRdb to the early 2020s). Background for the entire study: The collaborator samples originated in the United States, Italy and Spain and spanned the acute and convalescent phases of COVID-19. The material from the prospective study consisted of cDNA or gDNA derived from T cells, B-cell-depleted T cells, or PBMCs. The dataset comprised deeply sampled blood TCRbeta repertoires from subjects exposed to, actively infected with, or recovered from COVID-19. The repertoires were made available in a free public database intended to serve as a resource for research on the immune response to SARS-CoV-2. The samples were drawn from the first 160 participants of the ongoing ImmuneRACE study and from under 1,500 subjects provided by 6 global collaborators. A de-identified subject ID, COVID-19 status, age in years and sex were almost always included in the sample metadata. Where HLA class I and class II types were available, the types were taken from metadata supplied by the sample provider, not from assay-based typing.

TCRbeta CDR3 regions were amplified from genomic DNA by means of the immunoSEQ Assay, a bias-controlled multiplex PCR. The authors' pipeline ran thus. The number of nucleated cells in each sample was estimated from the amplification of reference gene primers within the assay. To quantify the absolute abundance of each unique TCRbeta CDR3 rearrangement, sequence reads were collapsed and filtered. For each sample, productive Simpson clonality was calculated as the square root of Simpson's diversity index across productive rearrangements. Sourced from immuneACCESS, this table was stored by TCRdb with only in-frame sequences that have V and J called. A share of the clones is absent; for the studies checked, an unresolved V gene accounts for under half, and the remainder has no known explanation. V, J and clone size are those of that table, while D and trimming were read from the DNA. The sample profile shows 300,000 to 350,000 clones; 88% of them were found once. Of the sample, under 6% falls within the top ten clones.

The germline V gene sets CDR1 to SGDLS and CDR2 to YYNGEE. The CDR3, cysteine through phenylalanine, is 14 amino acids long. Only the CDR3 DNA stays, 42 bases, in frame from base 1. V loses 6 bases, J loses 1 base, and the germline ends lie 12 bases apart. What the research found in general, with its limitations: How much clinical and demographic metadata was included differed by source and by participant, and the metadata was provided uncurated.

Participants in the prospective study were enrolled through a virtual design, were aged about 18 to 100 years, and lived in approximately 25 United States geographic areas. Cohort assignment in the prospective study relied on participant-reported clinical history from a screening survey and a study questionnaire. Recovered participants in ImmuneRACE Cohort 3 were defined by two consecutive negative NP/OP PCR tests, clearance by a healthcare professional, or resolution of symptoms. In the prospective study, mobile phlebotomists collected whole blood, serum and a nasopharyngeal or oropharyngeal swab from each participant. Participants in the prospective study had the option to provide additional blood draws and questionnaires over a roughly 2-month period. Before DNA extraction, blood samples from the prospective study were shipped at room temperature or frozen.

What was sequenced was PBMCs or T cells enriched from blood (not recorded which). This clonotype was sampled from a man younger than 45 who had recovered from COVID-19. Recombination linked TRBV9 to TRBJ2-3; tentative D gene TRBD1, with 6 bases matching. The CDR3 reads as follows: CASNPGARTDTQYF. The nucleotide sequence is TGTGCCAGCAACCCAGGGGCCCGCACAGATACGCAGTATTTT.